This TCR beta chain stems from a study of somatic mutations in cytotoxic T cells in rheumatoid arthritis. V was shortened by 0 bases and J by 6 bases, with 15 bases between the two germline ends. Germline CDR1 reads GTSNPN; CDR2 reads SVGIG (reference sequence). The CDR3 consists of 15 residues. Original processing notes: Patient CD8+ clones larger than 1% rarely matched published virus-specific TCRB sequences. Sequencing used immunoSEQ multiplex PCR; TCRdb keeps in-frame clones, though not all of them. For V, J and clone size, that table is used; D and trimming come from the DNA. The sample holds over 8,500 clones, approximately 82% seen once. Whole-study findings and limits: Among around 65 patients, roughly 8 showed a largest CD8+ clone that surpassed 20% of CD8+ cells.

Turning to this clone: Its antigen is undetermined.

The TCR sequence derives from a woman aged 55-69 years with rheumatoid arthritis. The source material was CD8+ T cells sorted from blood. The rearrangement joins TRBV30 to TRBJ2-4; a possible D gene is TRBD2 (5 bases). The CDR3 here is CAWSVQRETGNIQYF. In DNA, the CDR3 is TGTGCCTGGAGTGTACAGAGGGAAACCGGAAACATTCAGTACTTC.